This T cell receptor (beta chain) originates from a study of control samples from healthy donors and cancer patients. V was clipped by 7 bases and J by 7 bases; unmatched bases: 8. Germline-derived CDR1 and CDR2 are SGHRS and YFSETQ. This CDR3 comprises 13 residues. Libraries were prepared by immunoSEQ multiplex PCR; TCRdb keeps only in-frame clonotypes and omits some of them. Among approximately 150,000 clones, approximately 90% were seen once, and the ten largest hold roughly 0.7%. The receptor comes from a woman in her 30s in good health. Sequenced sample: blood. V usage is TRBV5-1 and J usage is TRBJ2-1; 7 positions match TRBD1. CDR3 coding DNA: TGCGCCAGCTGGAAGTCAGGGGGAAATGAGCAGTTCTTC. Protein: CASWKSGGNEQFF.